One sample yielded the 31 T cell receptor beta chains listed below, sequenced in a study of T cell changes during pregnancy in multiple sclerosis. The assay was immunoSEQ multiplex PCR, and TCRdb's table has in-frame clones only and misses some. The repertoire has 60,000 to 85,000 clones, about 90% of them found once; the top ten carry approximately 1.4%. This sample comprised peripheral blood, obtained in the second trimester of pregnancy. These receptors all stem from a female donor in good health, enrolled as a control in a pregnancy study.

The chain couples TRBV20-1 to TRBJ1-2; 7 positions agree with TRBD1. The CDR3 contains 10 residues. The V segment lost 7 bases and the J segment 4 bases; nucleotides outside the gene matches: 0. Germline V gene sequence: CDR1 DFQATT, CDR2 SNEGSKA (reference sequence). The CDR3: CSGDSYGYTF. CDR3 nucleotide sequence: TGCAGTGGGGACAGCTATGGCTACACCTTC.

The rearrangement joins TRBV2 to TRBJ1-1; D call uncertain. CDR1 SNHLY and CDR2 FYNNEI come from the germline V gene. V gave up 6 bases and J gave up 1 base, with 9 bases separating them. The CDR3 sequence is 13 residues long. CDR3 sequence reads: CASSPDKNTEAFF. CDR3 nucleotide sequence: TGTGCCAGCAGCCCCGACAAGAACACTGAAGCTTTCTTT.

This sequence joins TRBV6-4 and TRBJ2-3; 12 bases fit TRBD2. J gave up 4 bases and V 0 bases, and 2 bases lay outside the gene matches. The CDR3 has 16 residues. Germline CDR1 and CDR2: MRHNA and SNTAGT. CDR3 coding DNA: TGTGCCAGCAGTGACTCTCTAGCGGGAGGGCCAGATACGCAGTATTTT. It translates to CASSDSLAGGPDTQYF.

The chain joins TRBV7-2 to TRBJ2-7; 9 bases agree with TRBD2. The CDR3 consists of 15 residues. V trimming: 3 bases; J trimming: 6 bases; junction bases outside the gene matches: 9. The germline CDR1 and CDR2 sequences are SGHTA and FQGNSA. CDR3 residues: CASSLRREGFGEQYF. CDR3 nucleotides: TGTGCCAGCAGCTTGAGGCGGGAGGGGTTCGGCGAGCAGTACTTC.

The genes are TRBV5-8 and TRBJ1-1; 8 nucleotides align to TRBD1. Germline V CDR1 and CDR2: SGHTS, YDEGEE. CDR3 length equals 14 residues. The trim removed 4 bases at V and 5 bases at J, leaving 7 bases unmatched. The CDR3 DNA follows: TGTGCCAGCAGCCTCTGGACAGGGAGGACTGAAGCTTTCTTT. Translation: CASSLWTGRTEAFF.

The V and J genes are TRBV7-8 and TRBJ2-5, with 9 bases matching TRBD1. Trimming took 4 bases from V and 2 from J; bases not matched to a gene: 2. The CDR3 is 14 residues long. CDR1 and CDR2 (germline): SGHVS, FQNEAQ. CDR3 bases: TGTGCCAGCAGCTGGGACAGGGCTCAAGAGACCCAGTACTTC. This codes for CASSWDRAQETQYF. Looking up the rest from reference TRBV7-8 and TRBJ2-5 gives the full variable domain: GAGVSQSPRYKVAKRGQDVALRCDPISGHVSLFWYQQALGQGPEFLTYFQNEAQLDKSGLPSDRFFAERPEGSVSTLKIQRTQQEDSAVYLCASSWDRAQETQYFGPGTRLLVL.

The genes are TRBV4-2 and TRBJ2-7; 13 nucleotides align to TRBD2. The CDR3 is made up of 19 amino acids. Germline CDR1 reads LGHNA; CDR2 reads YNFKEQ. Losses at the gene ends were 1 base for V and 7 bases for J; bases not matched to a gene: 16. CDR3 bases: TGTGCCAGCAGCCAAGGGACACCGATACTAGCGGGAGGGGTAGAAGAGCAGTACTTC. It specifies CASSQGTPILAGGVEEQYF.

The chain is built from TRBV7-9 and TRBJ2-3, with TRBD1 matching over 9 bases. V dropped 5 bases and J dropped 6; count of bases not matched to a gene: 9. CDR3 size: 15 residues. The germline V gene encodes CDR1 SEHNR and CDR2 FQNEAQ (reference sequence). The CDR3 protein is CASSRTGTGSDTQYF. The CDR3 coding sequence is TGTGCCAGCAGCCGCACCGGGACAGGGTCTGATACGCAGTATTTT.

In its sample, this clone was seen many times. The chain joins TRBV6-1 to TRBJ2-7, with 10 bases that match TRBD1. The trim removed 11 bases at V and 7 bases at J, leaving 11 bases unmatched. Germline loops: CDR1 MNHNS, CDR2 SASEGT. The CDR3 consists of 13 residues. The CDR3 DNA reads as TGTGCCGGGGGGACAGGGGATCTGGGTGAGCAGTACTTC. Its translation: CAGGTGDLGEQYF.

V and J are TRBV4-3 and TRBJ2-4; 7 nucleotides agree with TRBD2. V trimming: 3 bases; J trimming: 9 bases; junction bases outside the gene matches: 11. Germline V gene sequence: CDR1 LGHNA, CDR2 YSLEER. This CDR3 spans 15 amino acids. The CDR3 is CASSQEAAGDVIQYF. CDR3 DNA sequence: TGCGCCAGCAGCCAGGAAGCGGCGGGAGATGTCATTCAGTACTTC.

This chain connects TRBV7-3 to TRBJ2-7; 11 bases line up with TRBD2. CDR1 and CDR2 (germline): SGHTA, FQGTGA. The J segment lost 0 bases and the V segment lost 4 bases, leaving 2 bases of the junction unmatched. The CDR3 contains 15 residues. This CDR3 reads CASSSTSGSSYEQYF. The DNA for the CDR3 is TGTGCCAGCAGCTCAACTAGCGGGAGCTCCTACGAGCAGTACTTC.

V and J are TRBV7-8 and TRBJ2-7; the match to TRBD2 covers 8 bases. CDR3 length equals 14 residues. Germline V gene data show CDR1 as SGHVS and CDR2 as FQNEAQ. V lost 4 bases and J lost 5; bases outside the gene matches: 7. CDR3 in DNA: TGTGCCAGCAGCTCCCGGCGCGGGAGGAACGAGCAGTACTTC. Its translation: CASSSRRGRNEQYF.

The DNA of the CDR3 is TGTGCCAGCAGCTTGGGTGGCGGGAGCACAGATACGCAGTATTTT. Translation gives CASSLGGGSTDTQYF. V is TRBV5-6 and J is TRBJ2-3, with D possibly matching TRBD2 (5 bases). The germline V gene has CDR1 SGHDT and CDR2 YYEEEE. This CDR3 is 15 amino acids long. The V and J ends lost 0 bases and 0 bases respectively, with 8 bases between them.

This clone was seen just once. This chain connects TRBV28 to TRBJ1-1; TRBD1 matches 7 bases. This CDR3 is 11 amino acids long. Losses at the gene ends were 6 bases for V and 11 bases for J; bases not matched to a gene: 6. Germline values: CDR1 MDHEN, CDR2 SYDVKM. The CDR3 reads CASRSGTVAFF. The CDR3 DNA is TGTGCCAGCAGGTCCGGGACAGTCGCTTTCTTT.

This clone was detected once. The rearrangement links TRBV5-6 to TRBJ1-5, with 10 positions matching TRBD1. The V gene's germline CDR1 is SGHDT and CDR2 YYEEEE. The V gene end was trimmed by 3 bases and the J gene end by 3 bases; junction bases not matched to a gene: 9. The CDR3 sequence is 17 residues long. Here the CDR3 reads CASSSSRDRGFNQPQHF. As DNA, the CDR3 is TGTGCCAGCAGCTCGAGCCGGGACAGGGGCTTCAATCAGCCCCAGCATTTT.

The DNA for the CDR3 is TGTGCCAGCAGTGAAGCCGCCGGAGTTGGAAACACCATATATTTT. Its protein is CASSEAAGVGNTIYF. The chain joins TRBV6-1 to TRBJ1-3; D is unresolved. V shed 0 bases and J shed 3 bases, with 9 bases lying between them. The CDR3 spans 15 residues. The germline V gene encodes CDR1 MNHNS and CDR2 SASEGT.

The chain combines TRBV5-1 with TRBJ1-5; 9 bases agree with TRBD1. V was clipped by 4 bases and J by 4 bases; unmatched bases: 6. CDR1 SGHRS and CDR2 YFSETQ come from the germline V gene. The CDR3 consists of 15 residues. CDR3 DNA: TGCGCCAGCAGCCCCGGGACAGGGTTGAATCAGCCCCAGCATTTT. Amino acid sequence: CASSPGTGLNQPQHF.

The sample holds a few counts of this clone. The rearrangement uses TRBV11-1 and TRBJ2-3; 7 bases line up with TRBD1. This CDR3 spans 16 amino acids. The ends lost 5 bases at V and 2 bases at J; junction bases unmatched: 10. Per the germline V gene, CDR1 is SGHAT and CDR2 is FQDESV (reference sequence). DNA for the CDR3: TGTGCCAGCAGCCCGAGGGACAGCTCTAACACAGATACGCAGTATTTT. It codes for CASSPRDSSNTDTQYF.

The J gene is TRBJ2-1, the V gene TRBV10-3; TRBD2 is a possible D gene (5 bases). Germline loops: CDR1 ENHRY, CDR2 SYGVKD. This CDR3 comprises 16 residues. The ends were cut back, 0 bases at V and 8 bases at J, with 17 bases in the middle. The CDR3 sequence is CAISESNATPGDEQFF. The CDR3 DNA sequence: TGTGCCATCAGTGAGTCGAACGCAACACCCGGGGATGAGCAGTTCTTC.

The chain couples TRBV19 to TRBJ1-1; 9 nucleotides agree with TRBD1. From germline, CDR1 is LNHDA and CDR2 SQIVND (reference sequence). The CDR3 spans 16 residues. V shed 4 bases, J shed 4 bases, and the junction held 10 bases outside the gene matches. Written as DNA, the CDR3 is TGTGCCAGTAGTAGCAAACACAGGGGGCGCAGCACTGAAGCTTTCTTT. It translates to CASSSKHRGRSTEAFF.

The genes are TRBV5-6 and TRBJ2-5; 7 positions agree with TRBD1. The CDR3 contains 14 residues. The J segment lost 4 bases and the V segment lost 4 bases, leaving 7 bases of the junction unmatched. CDR1 and CDR2 (germline): SGHDT, YYEEEE. CDR3 DNA sequence: TGTGCCAGCAGCCCCGGACAGGCCGGAGAGACCCAGTACTTC. This gives the protein CASSPGQAGETQYF.

This chain connects TRBV7-2 to TRBJ2-5, with TRBD2 matching 10 bases. Germline lookup yields CDR1 SGHTA and CDR2 FQGNSA. The CDR3 runs 16 residues. V gave up 0 bases and J gave up 5 bases; unmatched junction bases: 6. The CDR3 sequence is CASSLAASGSSETQYF. CDR3 DNA: TGTGCCAGCAGCTTAGCCGCTAGCGGGAGTTCGGAGACCCAGTACTTC.

CDR3 region: CASKSLLSSYNEQFF. CDR3 DNA sequence: TGTGCCAGTAAAAGCCTATTGAGCTCCTACAATGAGCAGTTCTTC. This sequence joins TRBV19 and TRBJ2-1; D not certain. The CDR3 has 15 amino acids. The germline V gene encodes CDR1 LNHDA and CDR2 SQIVND (reference sequence). V was clipped by 7 bases and J by 0 bases, with 13 bases between them.

The chain combines TRBV1 with TRBJ2-2; TRBD2 is taken as the D call from the table, unchecked against the DNA. TRBV1 is recorded as a pseudogene. The CDR3 is made up of 18 amino acids. The CDR3 DNA is TGCACCAGCAGCCAAGATTTCTCGCCGGGAGGAGGGACCGGGGAGCTGTTTTTT. Translating it yields CTSSQDFSPGGGTGELFF.

The chain is built from TRBV7-9 and TRBJ2-1; a possible D gene is TRBD2 (6 bases). There are 15 residues in the CDR3. Germline loops: CDR1 SEHNR, CDR2 FQNEAQ (reference sequence). V lost 11 bases and J 0 bases, leaving 17 bases between the germline ends. The CDR3 loop is CASSTGDSSYNEQFF. CDR3 sequence (DNA): TGTGCCTCCTCTACGGGGGATAGCTCCTACAATGAGCAGTTCTTC. Supplemented by reference TRBV7-9 and TRBJ2-1, the full variable domain reads DTGVSQNPRHKITKRGQNVTFRCDPISEHNRLYWYRQTLGQGPEFLTYFQNEAQLEKSRLLSDRFSAERPKGSFSTLEIQRTEQGDSAMYLCASSTGDSSYNEQFFGPGTRLTVL.

The chain combines TRBV19 with TRBJ2-5; the match to TRBD1 covers 8 bases. The V segment lost 5 bases and the J segment 5 bases; nucleotides outside the gene matches: 7. Germline V gives CDR1 LNHDA, CDR2 SQIVND (reference sequence). This CDR3 is built from 14 residues. The CDR3 here is CASSSQGAGETQYF. CDR3 nucleotide sequence: TGTGCCAGTAGTTCTCAGGGGGCCGGGGAGACCCAGTACTTC.

The chain links TRBV7-9 to TRBJ1-2, with D maybe TRBD1 (6 bases). CDR1 is SEHNR and CDR2 is FQNEAQ in the germline V gene (reference sequence). CDR3 length equals 14 residues. The ends were cut back, 1 base at V and 8 bases at J, with 14 bases in the middle. The CDR3 loop reads CASSLGAGDNGYTF. The CDR3 DNA is TGTGCCAGCAGCTTAGGAGCCGGGGACAACGGCTACACCTTC.

This clone appeared a single time. The chain couples TRBV28 to TRBJ1-1; D gene uncertain. V was clipped by 8 bases and J by 7 bases, with 26 bases between them. The CDR3 has 16 residues. CDR1 is MDHEN, CDR2 SYDVKM, per germline. For the CDR3, the DNA is TGTGCCAGCCCCCCCGGTGGGAGGGTACGGGTGGATGAAGCTTTCTTT. Amino acid sequence: CASPPGGRVRVDEAFF.

This chain joins TRBV9 and TRBJ2-4; 9 nucleotides match TRBD1. V trimming: 6 bases; J trimming: 5 bases; junction bases outside the gene matches: 3. The germline V gene has CDR1 SGDLS and CDR2 YYNGEE. The CDR3 totals 13 residues. The CDR3 nucleotides read TGTGCCAGCACCCGGACAGGGGAAAACATTCAGTACTTC. Protein product: CASTRTGENIQYF.

V gene TRBV25-1 combines with J gene TRBJ1-5; TRBD1 matches 9 bases. Germline V lookup: CDR1 MGHDK, CDR2 SYGVNS. This CDR3 region has 14 residues. With V trimmed by 3 bases and J by 4 bases, 1 base remained unmatched. The CDR3 sequence: CASSEGQGNQPQHF. The CDR3 bases are TGTGCCAGCAGTGAGGGACAGGGAAATCAGCCCCAGCATTTT. Full variable domain (rest looked up from reference TRBV25-1 and TRBJ1-5): EADIYQTPRYLVIGTGKKITLECSQTMGHDKMYWYQQDPGMELHLIHYSYGVNSTEKGDLSSESTVSRIRTEHFPLTLESARPSHTSQYLCASSEGQGNQPQHFGDGTRLSIL.

The count of this clone is one. The rearrangement links TRBV7-3 to TRBJ2-1; D may be TRBD2 (6 bases). Trimming pared 5 bases from V and 7 bases from J, leaving 15 bases between. Germline V gives CDR1 SGHTA, CDR2 FQGTGA. The CDR3 contains 14 residues. The CDR3 loop reads CASSPGRGGNEQFF. The CDR3 DNA reads as TGTGCCAGCAGCCCGGGACGAGGAGGGAATGAGCAGTTCTTC.